Listed here are 23 T cell receptor beta chains from one sample, sequenced in a study of a mutant IDH1 vaccine in newly diagnosed glioma. Sequencing was performed with immunoSEQ multiplex PCR; in TCRdb, only in-frame clones are kept and a portion is missing. The repertoire consists of about 52,000 clones, with 76% occurring once and the leading ten covering around 4.6%. Noted time point: week 47, end of study. Vaccinated patients received 300 ug of mutant IDH1 20-mer peptide per dose, with topical imiquimod. Which antigens these TCRs recognize remains unknown. The specimen comprised PBMCs, sampled from a glioma patient whose treatment included an IDH1 peptide vaccine. These receptors all come from a woman aged 40-49 years with glioma. Some clones in this sample may be carry-over from other donors' samples.

This clone was detected a few times. In DNA form, the CDR3 reads TGTGCCAGCAGTGAATCCTGGGAGGGGGGGCGAAACACCATATATTTT. Translation gives CASSESWEGGRNTIYF. The chain has TRBV25-1 and TRBJ1-3; D is possibly TRBD1 (6 bases). Trimming cost V 1 base and J 5 bases, with 15 bases left between them. CDR1 MGHDK and CDR2 SYGVNS come from the germline V gene. The CDR3 consists of 16 residues.

This clone was detected once. This rearrangement joins TRBV6-7 to TRBJ1-2; a weak D match, TRBD1 (6 bases). Being an ORF, TRBV6-7 has a function that is uncertain. This CDR3 region has 15 residues. Trimming stripped 4 bases from V and 7 bases from J, with 19 bases between. This CDR3 is CASSLIRTVCAGYTF. The CDR3 bases are TGTGCCAGCAGTTTAATACGGACAGTTTGTGCTGGCTACACCTTC.

This clone has only a few counts. V and J are TRBV27 and TRBJ2-1; D may match TRBD1 or TRBD2 (5 bases each). V shed 2 bases and J shed 4 bases, with 12 bases lying between them. Looked up from germline, CDR1 is MNHEY and CDR2 is SMNVEV (reference sequence). The CDR3 loop spans 15 amino acids. The CDR3 coding sequence is TGTGCCAGCAGTTTAGGAGGCGGACAATACAATGAGCAGTTCTTC. Translated: CASSLGGGQYNEQFF.

This rearrangement joins TRBV27 to TRBJ1-5; D gene uncertain. CDR1 is MNHEY, CDR2 SMNVEV, per germline (reference sequence). This CDR3 comprises 15 residues. Trimming removed 5 bases from V and 0 bases from J, with 11 bases in between. The CDR3 bases are TGTGCCAGCAGTCCCTTCTGGAATAGCAATCAGCCCCAGCATTTT. It specifies CASSPFWNSNQPQHF.

V gene TRBV18 combines with J gene TRBJ2-5; 7 bases are a match to TRBD1. The CDR3 extends over 15 amino acids. From germline, CDR1 is KGHSH and CDR2 LQKENI. The V gene end was trimmed by 0 bases and the J gene end by 5 bases; junction bases not matched to a gene: 6. CDR3 sequence (DNA): TGTGCCAGCTCACCACCGCTAGGGGGCCACGAGACCCAGTACTTC. Translated: CASSPPLGGHETQYF. The whole variable domain, filled in from reference TRBV18 and TRBJ2-5, reads NAGVMQNPRHLVRRRGQEARLRCSPMKGHSHVYWYRQLPEEGLKFMVYLQKENIIDESGMPKERFSAEFPKEGPSILRIQQVVRGDSAAYFCASSPPLGGHETQYFGPGTRLLVL.

This clone has just a few counts. The chain links TRBV2 to TRBJ2-5, with 9 bases aligning to TRBD2. Trimming at V came to 7 bases and at J to 4 bases, leaving 10 bases not matched to a gene. The germline V gene encodes CDR1 SNHLY and CDR2 FYNNEI. The CDR3 is made up of 15 amino acids. This CDR3 reads CASTGRLAVRETQYF. DNA for the CDR3: TGTGCCAGCACTGGGAGACTAGCGGTCCGAGAGACCCAGTACTTC.

This clone was detected once. The chain joins TRBV5-1 to TRBJ2-3; TRBD2 might be the D (6 bases). CDR3 length: 16 residues. Germline CDR1 is SGHRS and CDR2 is YFSETQ. Trimming shortened V by 4 bases and J by 0 bases, and 15 bases separated the two germline ends. The CDR3 reads CASSPFSGTSTDTQYF. CDR3 coding DNA: TGCGCCAGCAGCCCCTTTAGCGGAACTAGCACAGATACGCAGTATTTT.

The CDR3 DNA follows: TGTGCCATCAGCCGTTCGGGGGGAAGCGGCTACGAGCAGTACTTC. Its translation is CAISRSGGSGYEQYF. V usage is TRBV10-3 and J usage is TRBJ2-7, with 7 bases that match TRBD2. Trimming cost V 6 bases and J 3 bases; bases outside gene matches: 11. The CDR3 is 15 amino acids. CDR1 ENHRY and CDR2 SYGVKD come from the germline V gene.

The rearrangement links TRBV30 to TRBJ1-2, with D unresolved. With 0 bases removed from V and 6 bases from J, the gap between germline ends came to 14 bases. The germline gives CDR1 GTSNPN, CDR2 SVGIG (reference sequence). This CDR3 is built from 14 residues. The CDR3, as DNA: TGTGCCTGGAGTGTAGCCCCACCGGTCCATGGCTACACCTTC. Its translation is CAWSVAPPVHGYTF.

V and J are TRBV5-1 and TRBJ2-2; D is unresolved. This CDR3 is built from 14 residues. Between the trimmed V and J ends, which lost 0 bases and 5 bases, there was a span of 8 bases. Germline V lookup: CDR1 SGHRS, CDR2 YFSETQ. The CDR3 nucleotides read TGCGCCAGCAGCTTGGGGTCGACTACCGGGGAGCTGTTTTTT. Translation gives CASSLGSTTGELFF. The entire variable domain, with the rest obtained from reference TRBV5-1 and TRBJ2-2, is as follows: KAGVTQTPRYLIKTRGQQVTLSCSPISGHRSVSWYQQTPGQGLQFLFEYFSETQRNKGNFPGRFSGRQFSNSRSEMNVSTLELGDSALYLCASSLGSTTGELFFGEGSRLTVL.

This clone came up once. This rearrangement joins TRBV25-1 to TRBJ2-7; 8 positions agree with TRBD1. Germline loops: CDR1 MGHDK, CDR2 SYGVNS. The CDR3 length is 15 residues. The junction had 5 bases not matched to a gene; V was cut back by 1 base and J by 3 bases. Here the CDR3 DNA reads TGTGCCAGCAGTGAATTGGCAGGGGGCGGCTACGAGCAGTACTTC. It encodes CASSELAGGGYEQYF.

The chain links TRBV6-4 to TRBJ1-2; no firm D call. Deletions cut 5 bases from V and 3 bases from J, with 10 bases between. CDR3 length: 13 residues. CDR1 and CDR2 from the germline V gene are MRHNA and SNTAGT. The CDR3 region is CASSTTLHYGYTF. CDR3 DNA sequence: TGTGCCAGCAGTACTACTCTTCACTATGGCTACACCTTC.

As DNA, the CDR3 is TGTGCCAGCAGCTTAAACGGGGGGTTTACTGAAGCTTTCTTT. Protein product: CASSLNGGFTEAFF. The chain employs TRBV7-2 and TRBJ1-1, with D perhaps TRBD1 (5 bases). This CDR3 spans 14 amino acids. V lost 2 bases and J lost 5, with 12 bases in between. Germline V gives CDR1 SGHTA, CDR2 FQGNSA.

CDR3 DNA sequence: TGCGCCAGCAGCGAACCCGGGGGGCGGTGGGAGACCCAGTACTTC. It codes for CASSEPGGRWETQYF. The genes are TRBV4-1 and TRBJ2-5, with D perhaps matching TRBD2 (7 bases). CDR3 length: 15 amino acids. Germline CDR1 MGHRA, CDR2 YSYEKL. Trimming stripped 5 bases from V and 5 bases from J, with 18 bases between.

V and J are TRBV6-1 and TRBJ1-3; D unclear. Germline assignment: CDR1 MNHNS and CDR2 SASEGT. The CDR3 is 15 amino acids. V lost 2 bases and J lost 2, with 10 bases in between. The CDR3 DNA sequence: TGTGCCAGCAGTGAAATAACGCCTCCTGGAAACACCATATATTTT. Translating it yields CASSEITPPGNTIYF.

The CDR3: CAWIVGPRGTQYF. The CDR3 region has the DNA TGTGCCTGGATTGTAGGTCCCAGAGGGACCCAGTACTTC. The rearrangement links TRBV30 to TRBJ2-5; D not resolved. Germline CDR1 and CDR2: GTSNPN and SVGIG (reference sequence). Deletions cut 4 bases from V and 7 bases from J, with 16 bases between. The CDR3 length is 13 residues.

The V and J genes are TRBV30 and TRBJ2-5; no definite D call. V shed 0 bases and J shed 2 bases, with 13 bases lying between them. The CDR3 contains 15 residues. CDR1 and CDR2 from the germline V gene are GTSNPN and SVGIG (reference sequence). The CDR3 DNA follows: TGTGCCTGGAGTGTCCCGAGACACACTCAAGAGACCCAGTACTTC. Amino acid sequence: CAWSVPRHTQETQYF. The whole variable domain, filled in from reference TRBV30 and TRBJ2-5, reads SQTIHQWPATLVQPVGSPLSLECTVEGTSNPNLYWYRQAAGRGLQLLFYSVGIGQISSEVPQNLSASRPQDRQFILSSKKLLLSDSGFYLCAWSVPRHTQETQYFGPGTRLLVL.

This chain uses TRBV25-1 with TRBJ1-6, with D tentatively TRBD1 (6 bases). This CDR3 has 15 residues. Germline-derived CDR1 and CDR2 are MGHDK and SYGVNS. V was pared by 10 bases and J by 6 bases, with 19 bases between. CDR3 in DNA: TGTGCCACCTTACCCGGCGGGACAATTAATTCACCCCTCCACTTT. It is translated as CATLPGGTINSPLHF.

A word on this clone: The sample holds other DNA sequences that translate to the same CDR3. The chain links TRBV19 to TRBJ2-3; no firm D call. The ends were cut back, 5 bases at V and 1 base at J, with 10 bases in the middle. The CDR3 has 14 residues. Per germline, CDR1 LNHDA and CDR2 SQIVND (reference sequence). The CDR3 sequence is CASSPRIGTDTQYF. In DNA, the CDR3 is TGTGCCAGTAGTCCCAGGATAGGCACAGATACGCAGTATTTT.

The V and J genes are TRBV10-1 and TRBJ2-3; D not resolved. The CDR3 spans 14 residues. The germline V gene encodes CDR1 WNHNN and CDR2 SYGVQD (reference sequence). Trimming took off 2 bases at V and 2 bases at J, with 8 bases between the two ends. The CDR3 protein is CASSEGRYTDTQYF. The CDR3 nucleotides read TGCGCCAGCAGTGAGGGCAGATACACAGATACGCAGTATTTT.

V usage is TRBV19 and J usage is TRBJ1-6; the match to TRBD1 covers 10 bases. V was pared by 5 bases and J by 7 bases, with 8 bases of the junction left unmatched. The CDR3 is made up of 16 amino acids. The V gene's germline CDR1 is LNHDA and CDR2 SQIVND (reference sequence). The CDR3 here is CASSPRTGGPNSPLHF. The CDR3 nucleotides read TGTGCCAGTAGTCCGCGGACAGGGGGACCGAATTCACCCCTCCACTTT.

The rearrangement links TRBV6-5 to TRBJ1-3, with D unresolved. V shed 0 bases and J shed 4 bases, with 7 bases lying between them. This CDR3 is built from 14 residues. From germline, CDR1 is MNHEY and CDR2 SVGAGI. The CDR3: CASSYSGSGNTIYF. The CDR3 DNA sequence: TGTGCCAGCAGTTACTCTGGCTCCGGAAACACCATATATTTT.

This rearrangement joins TRBV30 to TRBJ1-6; D possibly corresponds to TRBD1 (5 bases). The CDR3 is 17 residues long. Germline loops: CDR1 GTSNPN, CDR2 SVGIG (reference sequence). Trimming shortened V by 4 bases and J by 3 bases, and 19 bases separated the two germline ends. The CDR3 reads CAWKAPSRGGYNSPLHF. The CDR3 nucleotides are TGTGCCTGGAAGGCCCCGTCTCGGGGCGGCTATAATTCACCCCTCCACTTT.